This TCR beta chain originates from a study of blood T cell repertoires in COVID-19. The wider study: Acute-phase and convalescent COVID-19 samples originated in the United States, Italy and Spain. Sources were T cells, B-cell-depleted T cells, or PBMCs; the material itself was cDNA or gDNA.

Looked up from germline, CDR1 is MGHDK and CDR2 is SYGVNS. V lost 3 bases, J lost 8 bases, and 8 bases lay in between. This CDR3 is 13 amino acids long. In the authors' methods: How many nucleated cells were present was estimated from reference gene primer amplification. Method: immunoSEQ multiplex PCR; TCRdb's copy keeps in-frame clones and lacks some. V, J and clone size derive from that table, while D and trimming were established from the DNA sequence. The sample lists under 250,000 clones, around 78% seen once, with about 2.5% in the top ten. The sequence was collected from a woman in her 70s with active or convalescent COVID-19. The rearrangement links TRBV25-1 to TRBJ1-6; maybe TRBD1 (5 bases). The sequenced material came from peripheral blood. The CDR3 DNA sequence: TGTGCCAGCAGTGAGGGGGACTATTCACCCCTCCACTTT. This encodes CASSEGDYSPLHF.